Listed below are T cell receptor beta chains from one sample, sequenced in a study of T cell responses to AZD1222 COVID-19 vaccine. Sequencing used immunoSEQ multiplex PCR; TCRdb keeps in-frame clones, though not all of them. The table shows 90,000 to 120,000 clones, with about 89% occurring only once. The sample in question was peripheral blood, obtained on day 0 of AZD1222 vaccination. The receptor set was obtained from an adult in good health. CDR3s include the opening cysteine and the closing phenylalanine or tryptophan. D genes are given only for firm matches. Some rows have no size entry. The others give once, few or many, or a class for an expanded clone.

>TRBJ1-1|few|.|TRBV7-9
CASRWGAGTEAFF
TGTGCCAGCAGATGGGGGGCGGGTACTGAAGCTTTCTTT
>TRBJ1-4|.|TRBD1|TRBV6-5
CASSNRGELGEKLFF
TGTGCCAGCAGTAACAGGGGGGAGCTGGGGGAAAAACTGTTTTTT
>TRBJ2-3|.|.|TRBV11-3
CASSSPRERDTQYF
TGTGCCAGCAGCTCCCCCCGGGAGAGAGATACGCAGTATTTT
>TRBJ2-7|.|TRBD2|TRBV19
CASSKGILAGVSYEQYF
TGTGCCAGTAGTAAAGGGATACTAGCGGGAGTCTCCTACGAGCAGTACTTC
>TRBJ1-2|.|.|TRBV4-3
CASSQIGGANYGYTF
TGCGCCAGCAGCCAGATTGGAGGAGCTAACTATGGCTACACCTTC
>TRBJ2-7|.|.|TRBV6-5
CASSLRDPSSYEQYF
TGTGCCAGCAGTCTCCGGGACCCTAGCTCCTACGAGCAGTACTTC
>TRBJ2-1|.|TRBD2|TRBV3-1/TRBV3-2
CASSLGTSAYNEQFF
TGTGCCAGCAGTCTCGGGACTAGCGCCTACAATGAGCAGTTCTTC
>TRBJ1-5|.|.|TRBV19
CASSFWNQPQHF
TGTGCCAGTAGTTTCTGGAATCAGCCCCAGCATTTT
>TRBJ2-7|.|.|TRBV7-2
CASSSWGNGGSEQYF
TGTGCCAGCAGCTCATGGGGTAATGGAGGGAGCGAGCAGTACTTC
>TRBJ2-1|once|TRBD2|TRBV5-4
CASSSRLAGYNEQFF
TGTGCCAGCAGCTCTAGACTAGCGGGGTACAATGAGCAGTTCTTC
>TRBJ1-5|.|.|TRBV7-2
CASSLMQGIAQPQHF
TGTGCCAGCAGCTTGATGCAGGGCATTGCTCAGCCCCAGCATTTT
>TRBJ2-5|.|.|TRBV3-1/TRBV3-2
CASSQHRARETQYF
TGTGCCAGCAGCCAACACAGGGCACGAGAGACCCAGTACTTC
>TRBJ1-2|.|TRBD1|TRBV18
CASSPPGTGPGGYTF
TGTGCCAGCTCACCACCAGGGACAGGGCCGGGAGGCTACACCTTC
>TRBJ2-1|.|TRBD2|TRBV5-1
CASSSGPGGSNEQFF
TGCGCCAGCAGCTCGGGCCCCGGCGGGAGCAATGAGCAGTTCTTC
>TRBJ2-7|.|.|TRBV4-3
CASSQDDHEQYF
TGCGCCAGCAGCCAAGACGACCACGAGCAGTACTTC
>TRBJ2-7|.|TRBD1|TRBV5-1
CASSGGQGISYEQYF
TGCGCCAGCAGCGGGGGACAGGGGATCTCCTACGAGCAGTACTTC
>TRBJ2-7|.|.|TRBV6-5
CASRQGFGYEQYF
TGTGCCAGCCGGCAGGGGTTCGGCTACGAGCAGTACTTC
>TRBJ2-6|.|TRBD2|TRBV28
CASSSNGGGVPGANVLTF
TGTGCCAGCAGTTCAAATGGGGGGGGAGTCCCTGGGGCCAACGTCCTGACTTTC
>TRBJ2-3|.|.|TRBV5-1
CASRGLGTLSTDTQYF
TGCGCCAGCAGGGGTTTGGGGACCCTTAGCACAGATACGCAGTATTTT
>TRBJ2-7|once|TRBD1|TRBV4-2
CASSQGQGSYEQYF
TGTGCCAGCAGCCAGGGACAGGGATCCTACGAGCAGTACTTC
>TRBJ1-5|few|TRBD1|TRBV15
CATSRDHYRDSYQPQHF
TGTGCCACCAGCAGAGATCATTACCGGGACAGCTATCAGCCCCAGCATTTT
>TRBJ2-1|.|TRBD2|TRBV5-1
CASRRAGVSNNEQFF
TGCGCCAGCAGGAGGGCGGGAGTCTCCAACAATGAGCAGTTCTTC
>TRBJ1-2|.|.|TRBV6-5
CASSYSTGSWSYTF
TGTGCCAGCAGTTACTCGACCGGTAGCTGGAGCTACACCTTC
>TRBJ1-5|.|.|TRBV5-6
CASSSGFLNQPQHF
TGTGCCAGCAGCTCTGGTTTCCTTAATCAGCCCCAGCATTTT
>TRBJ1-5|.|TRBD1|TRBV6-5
CASSQTGGNYQPQHF
TGTGCCAGCAGTCAGACAGGGGGGAACTATCAGCCCCAGCATTTT
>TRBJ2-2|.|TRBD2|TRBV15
CATSKTSGVTGELFF
TGTGCCACCAGCAAGACTAGCGGGGTCACCGGGGAGCTGTTTTTT
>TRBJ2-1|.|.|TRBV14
CASSQGALRGRPYNEQFF
TGTGCCAGCAGCCAAGGCGCTCTCCGTGGGAGGCCCTACAATGAGCAGTTCTTC
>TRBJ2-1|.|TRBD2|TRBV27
CASSLYRTSYRNEQFF
TGTGCCAGCAGTTTATACAGGACTAGCTATAGGAATGAGCAGTTCTTC
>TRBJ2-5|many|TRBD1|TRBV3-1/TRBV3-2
CATRDSEETQYF
TGTGCCACCAGGGACAGCGAAGAGACCCAGTACTTC
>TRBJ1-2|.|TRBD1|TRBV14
CASSLRTGSGGYTF
TGTGCCAGCAGCCTGCGGACAGGGTCCGGTGGCTACACCTTC
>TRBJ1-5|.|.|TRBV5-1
CASSLGGINQPQHF
TGCGCCAGCAGCTTGGGGGGGATTAATCAGCCCCAGCATTTT
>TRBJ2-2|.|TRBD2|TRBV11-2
CASSQPPSGASNTGELFF
TGTGCCAGCAGCCAACCCCCAAGCGGGGCCTCGAACACCGGGGAGCTGTTTTTT
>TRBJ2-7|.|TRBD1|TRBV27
CASSSTTSQGDEQYF
TGTGCCAGCAGTTCGACCACTTCCCAGGGGGACGAGCAGTACTTC
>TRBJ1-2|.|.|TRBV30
CAWSVMQPQVDGYTF
TGTGCCTGGAGTGTGATGCAGCCTCAGGTCGACGGCTACACCTTC
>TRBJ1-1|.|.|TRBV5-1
CASSLTGRTEAFF
TGCGCCAGCAGCTTAACAGGGAGGACTGAAGCTTTCTTT
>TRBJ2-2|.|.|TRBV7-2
CASSSYSRGDTGELFF
TGTGCCAGCAGCTCATATTCCAGAGGGGACACCGGGGAGCTGTTTTTT
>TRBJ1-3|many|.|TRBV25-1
CASSGRGDTIYF
TGTGCCAGCAGTGGACGGGGGGACACCATATATTTT